One and the same sample provided the 31 T cell receptor beta chains below, sequenced in a study of T cells in Graves' hyperthyroidism and ophthalmopathy. The TCR beta CDR3 regions underwent amplification using RNA transcripts as the source. TCR CDR3 underwent first-round RT-PCR with the HTBI primer set. MiXCR was run by TCRdb on the multiplex PCR reads, yielding one entry per CDR3 protein. Seen here are 530,000 or so distinct CDR3 sequences, approximately 44% observed once, and the top ten hold around 7.7%. The sequenced sample consisted of peripheral blood or thyroid tissue (not recorded which). All receptors come from a woman under 30 with Graves' hyperthyroidism.

The chain carries TRBV10-3 and TRBJ2-5, with TRBD1 matching 10 bases. The last part of the DNA fits TRBJ2-1 better; the J call may be wrong. CDR1 and CDR2 (germline): ENHRY, SYGVKD. This CDR3 contains 15 residues. CDR3 DNA: TGTGCCATCAGTGACCCCGACAGGGGGCGAAATGAGCAGTTCTTC. Amino acids: CAISDPDRGRNEQFF.

This clonotype was detected only a few times. This rearrangement joins TRBV18 to TRBJ2-5; unclear D gene. The V gene's germline CDR1 is KGHSH and CDR2 LQKENI. V was shortened by 6 bases and J by 1 base, with 12 bases between the two germline ends. The CDR3 has 14 residues. The DNA for the CDR3 is TGTGCCAGCTCCGTGGATTTACCCCAAGAGACCCAGTACTTC. Its protein product is CASSVDLPQETQYF.

There are many counts of this clonotype. This sequence joins TRBV6-6 and TRBJ1-2; a weak D match, TRBD1 (5 bases). This CDR3 region has 16 residues. CDR1 MNHNY and CDR2 SVGAGI come from the germline V gene (reference sequence). V lost 4 bases and J 4 bases, leaving 19 bases between the germline ends. The CDR3 region is CASSSNPGRKPYGYTF. The DNA of the CDR3 is TGTGCCAGCAGTTCGAATCCGGGACGGAAGCCCTATGGCTACACCTTC.

This clonotype appeared a single time. With a much larger clone just one base away, this may be a read error. V and J are TRBV9 and TRBJ2-4; TRBD1 might be the D (5 bases). From germline, CDR1 is SGDLS and CDR2 YYNGEE. V lost 4 bases, J lost 9 bases, and 20 bases lay in between. This CDR3 has 15 amino acids. In DNA, the CDR3 is TGTGCCAGCAGCCTGACCCCGACAGAGGACGTCATTCAGTACTTC. Translated: CASSLTPTEDVIQYF.

This clonotype occurred many times. The rearrangement links TRBV4-1 to TRBJ2-7; D may be TRBD1 (6 bases). CDR3 length equals 14 residues. Trimming cost V 2 bases and J 7 bases, with 15 bases left between them. Germline-derived CDR1 and CDR2 are MGHRA and YSYEKL. The CDR3 region is CASSQIGQGSEQYF. The CDR3 DNA reads TGCGCCAGCAGCCAAATCGGGCAGGGGAGTGAGCAGTACTTC.

This clonotype was picked up many times. This chain connects TRBV29-1 to TRBJ2-5; 7 bases match TRBD1. The CDR3 runs 13 residues. The junction had 8 bases not matched to a gene; V was cut back by 4 bases and J by 6 bases. Germline V gene sequence: CDR1 SQVTM, CDR2 ANQGSEA. The CDR3 reads CSVADRSPKTQYF. In nucleotides, the CDR3 is TGCAGCGTTGCGGACAGGAGCCCCAAGACCCAGTACTTC.

The table lists this clonotype with many counts. The chain recombines TRBV7-9 with TRBJ1-1; D gene unclear. The CDR3 extends over 15 amino acids. CDR1 is SEHNR and CDR2 is FQNEAQ in the germline V gene (reference sequence). The V gene lost 4 bases and the J gene lost 4 bases, with 16 bases spanning the gap. CDR3: CASSSILGRSTEAFF. DNA of the CDR3: TGTGCCAGCAGCTCCATTCTGGGTAGAAGCACTGAAGCTTTCTTT. Based on the CDR3 plus reference TRBV7-9 and TRBJ1-1, the full variable domain is DTGVSQNPRHKITKRGQNVTFRCDPISEHNRLYWYRQTLGQGPEFLTYFQNEAQLEKSRLLSDRFSAERPKGSFSTLEIQRTEQGDSAMYLCASSSILGRSTEAFFGQGTRLTVV.

There are many counts of this clonotype. This chain joins TRBV12-3 or TRBV12-4 and TRBJ1-5; TRBD1 is a possible D gene (5 bases). With 6 bases removed from V and 5 bases from J, the gap between germline ends came to 14 bases. This CDR3 has 14 residues. The CDR3 loop reads CASSPSGGDQPQHF. The DNA of the CDR3 is TGTGCCAGCAGCCCATCTGGGGGGGATCAGCCCCAGCATTTT.

Here the CDR3 DNA reads TGTGCCAGCAGCTTAGTTTGGGGGACGAGTAATTCACCCCTCCACTTT. It yields the protein CASSLVWGTSNSPLHF. The V and J genes are TRBV7-6 and TRBJ1-6; tentative D call: TRBD1 (5 bases). The CDR3 is 16 residues long. V lost 1 base and J 6 bases, leaving 13 bases between the germline ends. Germline CDR1 and CDR2: SGHVS and FNYEAQ.

V usage is TRBV14 and J usage is TRBJ1-3; 10 nucleotides line up with TRBD1. This CDR3 region has 18 residues. Germline V gene lookup returns CDR1 SGHDN and CDR2 FVKESK. The V segment lost 1 base and the J segment 3 bases; nucleotides outside the gene matches: 9. In nucleotides, the CDR3 is TGTGCCAGCAGCCAAGCCGGGACAGGGGCGATCGTTGGAAACACCATATATTTT. Protein: CASSQAGTGAIVGNTIYF. The full variable domain, with the rest looked up from reference TRBV14 and TRBJ1-3, is EAGVTQFPSHSVIEKGQTVTLRCDPISGHDNLYWYRRVMGKEIKFLLHFVKESKQDESGMPNNRFLAERTGGTYSTLKVQPAELEDSGVYFCASSQAGTGAIVGNTIYFGEGSWLTVV.

The rearrangement uses TRBV4-1 and TRBJ1-5; TRBD1 aligns across 8 bases. This CDR3 comprises 14 residues. From germline, CDR1 is MGHRA and CDR2 YSYEKL. Trimming took 5 bases from V and 3 from J; bases not matched to a gene: 3. CDR3 sequence: CASSWTGYNQPQHF. CDR3 sequence (DNA): TGCGCCAGCAGCTGGACAGGGTACAATCAGCCCCAGCATTTT.

This clonotype was picked up many times. The rearrangement links TRBV20-1 to TRBJ2-5; D may match TRBD1 or TRBD2 (5 bases each). Germline CDR1 is DFQATT and CDR2 is SNEGSKA (reference sequence). This CDR3 comprises 15 residues. Trimming pared 0 bases from V and 5 bases from J, leaving 16 bases between. CDR3 region: CSARDWARGAETQYF. The CDR3 DNA reads TGCAGTGCTAGAGATTGGGCGAGGGGCGCCGAGACCCAGTACTTC.

This chain links TRBV10-3 with TRBJ1-2, with 9 bases aligning to TRBD1. This CDR3 has 15 residues. Germline V CDR1 and CDR2: ENHRY, SYGVKD. The V and J ends lost 6 bases and 5 bases, in that order; junction bases with no gene match: 10. Written as DNA, the CDR3 is TGTGCCATCAGGATGGGACAGGGATTCAATTATGGCTACACCTTC. Translation: CAIRMGQGFNYGYTF.

The CDR3 sequence: CASSPRSGDNQPQHF. The CDR3 nucleotides read TGTGCCAGCAGCCCAAGGTCGGGGGACAATCAGCCCCAGCATTTT. The genes are TRBV7-3 and TRBJ1-5; TRBD1 might be the D (5 bases). The CDR3 consists of 15 residues. Trimming cost V 5 bases and J 3 bases, with 14 bases left between them. Germline CDR1 reads SGHTA; CDR2 reads FQGTGA. The whole variable domain, filled in from reference TRBV7-3 and TRBJ1-5, reads GAGVSQTPSNKVTEKGKYVELRCDPISGHTALYWYRQSLGQGPEFLIYFQGTGAADDSGLPNDRFFAVRPEGSVSTLKIQRTERGDSAVYLCASSPRSGDNQPQHFGDGTRLSIL.

The chain has TRBV10-2 and TRBJ1-1, with TRBD1 matching 8 bases. The germline V gene encodes CDR1 WSHSY and CDR2 SAAADI. The CDR3 has 13 residues. Unmatched junction bases numbered 12, after V lost 6 bases and J lost 12 bases. The DNA of the CDR3 is TGCGCCAGCAGGACAGTTGGGGACAGGAGAACTTTCTTT. As protein: CASRTVGDRRTFF.

The V and J genes are TRBV20-1 and TRBJ1-1; D uncertain. Germline V gives CDR1 DFQATT, CDR2 SNEGSKA (reference sequence). The CDR3 is 11 amino acids. Trimming cost V 3 bases and J 9 bases, with 11 bases left between them. CDR3 sequence (DNA): TGCAGTGCTAGCTCCCCGGACCAAGCTTTCTTT. This translates into CSASSPDQAFF.

This clonotype has ten or more counts. The genes are TRBV5-8 and TRBJ1-1; weak D call: TRBD1 (5 bases). This CDR3 is 15 amino acids long. Trimming shortened V by 0 bases and J by 5 bases, and 14 bases separated the two germline ends. Germline V gene sequence: CDR1 SGHTS, CDR2 YDEGEE. The CDR3 bases are TGTGCCAGCAGCTTGGCCCCCAGGGATTGGACTGAAGCTTTCTTT. It translates to CASSLAPRDWTEAFF. The full variable domain, with the rest looked up from reference TRBV5-8 and TRBJ1-1, is EAGVTQSPTHLIKTRGQQATLRCSPISGHTSVYWYQQALGLGLQFLLWYDEGEERNRGNFPPRFSGRQFPNYSSELNVNALELEDSALYLCASSLAPRDWTEAFFGQGTRLTVV.

The chain couples TRBV14 to TRBJ2-7; 10 nucleotides match TRBD2. V was clipped by 8 bases and J by 2 bases; unmatched bases: 9. Germline V gives CDR1 SGHDN, CDR2 FVKESK. The CDR3 has 15 amino acids. The CDR3 spells CASQNSGRPTYEQYF. The CDR3 bases are TGTGCCAGCCAAAATAGCGGGAGGCCCACCTACGAGCAGTACTTC.

In this sample, this clonotype turned up a few times. The chain is built from TRBV27 and TRBJ2-7; the D gene is possibly TRBD2 (6 bases). The V and J ends lost 8 bases and 3 bases respectively, with 14 bases between them. Germline V lookup: CDR1 MNHEY, CDR2 SMNVEV (reference sequence). This CDR3 comprises 13 residues. The CDR3 DNA follows: TGTGCCAGCGGATCGGGACTCCTCTACGAGCAGTACTTC. Amino acids: CASGSGLLYEQYF.

This clonotype appeared a few times. As DNA, the CDR3 is TGTGCCACCAGCAGAGATCGCAGGACAGATACGCAGTATTTT. As protein: CATSRDRRTDTQYF. This chain uses TRBV15 with TRBJ2-3; D is uncertain. CDR1 and CDR2 from the germline V gene are LNHNV and YYDKDF (reference sequence). The ends were cut back, 0 bases at V and 3 bases at J, with 7 bases in the middle. The CDR3 spans 14 residues.

This clonotype was picked up many times. Here the CDR3 DNA reads TGCGCCAGCAGCCAAGGGACAGGTGAATTGAACACTGAAGCTTTCTTT. It specifies CASSQGTGELNTEAFF. The chain links TRBV4-1 to TRBJ1-1; TRBD1 matches at 7 bases. Germline CDR1 reads MGHRA; CDR2 reads YSYEKL. The CDR3 totals 16 residues. V lost 1 base to trimming and J lost 0 bases; unmatched junction nucleotides: 5.

This clonotype has a single count. One end of the junction fails to match germline, which may point to a read error. This sequence joins TRBV20-1 and TRBJ1-1; D gene uncertain. Germline V gene sequence: CDR1 DFQATT, CDR2 SNEGSKA (reference sequence). This CDR3 comprises 14 residues. The CDR3 nucleotides are TGCAGTGTTAGAGATTACCCCTCCCGATCAGAAGCTTTCTTT. It translates to CSVRDYPSRSEAFF.

The chain has TRBV14 and TRBJ1-1; D not certain. Trimming shortened V by 5 bases and J by 3 bases, and 22 bases separated the two germline ends. The CDR3 length is 17 residues. CDR1 SGHDN and CDR2 FVKESK come from the germline V gene. The CDR3 spells CASSVEDPNVGYTEAFF. In DNA form, the CDR3 reads TGTGCCAGCAGCGTTGAAGACCCTAACGTGGGGTACACTGAAGCTTTCTTT.

In this sample, this clonotype turned up many times. This sequence joins TRBV20-1 and TRBJ2-5, with D perhaps given as TRBD1 or TRBD2 (7 bases each). The CDR3 consists of 14 residues. Germline CDR1 is DFQATT and CDR2 is SNEGSKA (reference sequence). V was trimmed by 3 bases and J by 4 bases, leaving 15 bases between them. The CDR3 region is CSARTGREGETQYF. CDR3 DNA sequence: TGCAGTGCTAGGACAGGGAGGGAGGGAGAGACCCAGTACTTC.

This clonotype came up many times. DNA of the CDR3: TGCAGTGCCTCGGGACTAGCGGGAGGTACCGGGGAGCTGTTTTTT. Its protein product is CSASGLAGGTGELFF. V gene TRBV20-1 combines with J gene TRBJ2-2; TRBD2 matches at 15 bases. Germline CDR1 DFQATT, CDR2 SNEGSKA (reference sequence). Trimming took 6 bases from V and 5 from J; bases not matched to a gene: 4. The CDR3 is made up of 15 amino acids.

This clonotype was counted at least ten times. J is TRBJ1-5 and V is TRBV7-9; D is perhaps TRBD1 (5 bases). The CDR3 sequence is 14 residues long. Trimming took 5 bases from V and 9 from J, leaving 17 bases between them. In germline, CDR1 is SEHNR, CDR2 FQNEAQ (reference sequence). The CDR3 DNA reads as TGTGCCAGCAGCCTCCAGGGTCAGACCGGGCCCCAGCATTTT. Its translation: CASSLQGQTGPQHF.

A remark on this clonotype: One end of the junction is discordant with germline, which a read error may explain. The chain joins TRBV10-3 to TRBJ2-5; perhaps D is TRBD1 or TRBD2 (6 bases each). Germline CDR1 reads ENHRY; CDR2 reads SYGVKD. The CDR3 loop spans 17 amino acids. The CDR3 sequence: CAIRPGADSSHQEAQYF. The CDR3 nucleotides are TGTGCCATCAGGCCGGGAGCGGACAGTTCGCACCAAGAGGCCCAGTACTTC.

A remark on this clonotype: An end of the junction does not agree with germline; a read error may underlie this. The chain has TRBV14 and TRBJ1-6; D is unclear. The CDR3 has 15 amino acids. Germline CDR1 SGHDN, CDR2 FVKESK. The CDR3 reads CASSQGTGLSSPLHF. The CDR3 DNA is TGTGCCAGCAGCCAAGGGACTGGACTTAGTTCACCTCTCCACTTT.

Many counts were recorded for this clonotype. The chain is built from TRBV7-8 and TRBJ1-2, with TRBD1 matching 7 bases. V was pared by 2 bases and J by 0 bases, with 3 bases of the junction left unmatched. The CDR3 has 15 residues. The germline V gene has CDR1 SGHVS and CDR2 FQNEAQ. The CDR3 DNA sequence: TGTGCCAGCAGCTTATTGACAGGGCCTAACTATGGCTACACCTTC. This translates into CASSLLTGPNYGYTF.

V is TRBV11-1 and J is TRBJ2-2; unclear D gene. The CDR3 loop spans 15 amino acids. Germline CDR1 and CDR2: SGHAT and FQDESV (reference sequence). V was pared by 5 bases and J by 0 bases, with 10 bases between. The CDR3 nucleotides are TGTGCCAGCAGCCTTGCCGTGGCGAACACCGGGGAGCTGTTTTTT. It translates to CASSLAVANTGELFF.

This rearrangement joins TRBV29-1 to TRBJ1-4, with D unresolved. V was shortened by 7 bases and J by 6 bases, with 12 bases between the two germline ends. The germline CDR1 and CDR2 sequences are SQVTM and ANQGSEA. The CDR3 consists of 12 residues. In nucleotides, the CDR3 is TGCAGCGGGGCCGGCGTGGATGAAAAACTGTTTTTT. This gives the protein CSGAGVDEKLFF. The full variable domain, with the rest looked up from reference TRBV29-1 and TRBJ1-4, is SAVISQKPSRDICQRGTSLTIQCQVDSQVTMMFWYRQQPGQSLTLIATANQGSEATYESGFVIDKFPISRPNLTFSTLTVSNMSPEDSSIYLCSGAGVDEKLFFGSGTQLSVL.